This T cell receptor beta chain was sequenced for a study of T cell responses to AZD1222 COVID-19 vaccine. The germline CDR1 and CDR2 sequences are MDHEN and SYDVKM. With 6 bases clipped from V and 7 bases from J, the junction kept 8 bases outside the gene matches. The CDR3 is 13 amino acids. The table came from immunoSEQ multiplex PCR; TCRdb's copy has only in-frame clones and leaves some out. Here the sample spans a few hundred thousand clones, 93% being singletons. Sequencing used peripheral blood, obtained on day 0 of AZD1222 vaccination. The V call is TRBV28, the J call TRBJ2-7; 8 nucleotides line up with TRBD1. This TCR was recovered from an adult in good health. CDR3 DNA: TGTGCCAGCAGGGACTTCGGGACAGGTGAGCAGTACTTC. Translated: CASRDFGTGEQYF.